The 28 T cell receptor beta chains below come from one sample, sequenced in a study of blood T cell repertoires in COVID-19. Sequenced by immunoSEQ multiplex PCR; TCRdb stores in-frame clones only, minus some. The sample lists about 290,000 clones, over 85% occurring once. The sequenced material came from peripheral blood. These receptors all stem from a woman in her twenties or thirties with COVID-19, enrolled during active disease.

The V call is TRBV2, the J call TRBJ2-2; 7 bases fit TRBD1. The CDR3 extends over 14 amino acids. Germline loops: CDR1 SNHLY, CDR2 FYNNEI. The V segment lost 6 bases and the J segment 6 bases; nucleotides outside the gene matches: 7. The CDR3 DNA sequence: TGTGCCAGCAGGGACAGGCAGAGGGCCGGGGAGCTGTTTTTT. Protein product: CASRDRQRAGELFF.

The V and J genes are TRBV19 and TRBJ1-1; 10 nucleotides line up with TRBD1. Per germline, CDR1 LNHDA and CDR2 SQIVND (reference sequence). V lost 3 bases, J lost 4 bases, and 2 bases stayed unmatched. The CDR3 runs 14 residues. The CDR3 region is CASSMGQGTTEAFF. The DNA of the CDR3 is TGTGCCAGTAGTATGGGACAGGGGACCACTGAAGCTTTCTTT.

The CDR3 reads CASRTLLDTEAFF. CDR3 coding DNA: TGTGCCAGCAGGACTCTCCTAGACACTGAAGCTTTCTTT. The genes are TRBV27 and TRBJ1-1; D gene uncertain. Germline CDR1 and CDR2: MNHEY and SMNVEV (reference sequence). The CDR3 is made up of 13 amino acids. With 6 bases removed from V and 3 bases from J, the gap between germline ends came to 11 bases.

The V and J genes are TRBV10-3 and TRBJ2-7; D may be TRBD2 (5 bases). Between the trimmed V and J ends, which lost 4 bases and 5 bases, there was a span of 12 bases. The CDR3 is 13 amino acids. Germline V gene data show CDR1 as ENHRY and CDR2 as SYGVKD. Here the CDR3 DNA reads TGTGCCATCAGTGTAGCGCCGGTCGACGAGCAGTACTTC. It specifies CAISVAPVDEQYF.

The chain has TRBV2 and TRBJ2-1, with TRBD1 identical over 9 bases. CDR1 and CDR2 from the germline V gene are SNHLY and FYNNEI. J lost 8 bases, V lost 8 bases, and 10 bases had no gene match. The CDR3 has 14 amino acids. CDR3 DNA: TGTGCCAGCGGCGGGACAGGGTCAGCCCATGAGCAGTTCTTC. It translates to CASGGTGSAHEQFF. Combining the CDR3 with reference TRBV2 and TRBJ2-1 gives the whole variable domain EPEVTQTPSHQVTQMGQEVILRCVPISNHLYFYWYRQILGQKVEFLVSFYNNEISEKSEIFDDQFSVERPDGSNFTLKIRSTKLEDSAMYFCASGGTGSAHEQFFGPGTRLTVL.

The rearrangement joins TRBV6-5 to TRBJ2-3; 10 bases line up with TRBD2. The germline gives CDR1 MNHEY, CDR2 SVGAGI. Germline trimming cut 0 bases from V and 3 bases from J; bases unmatched to any gene: 3. The CDR3 runs 16 residues. This CDR3 is CASSYSLAGATDTQYF. CDR3 bases: TGTGCCAGCAGTTACTCGCTAGCGGGGGCGACAGATACGCAGTATTTT.

The gene calls are TRBV13 and TRBJ2-7; D is perhaps TRBD1 (8 bases). Trimming cost V 5 bases and J 5 bases, with 19 bases left between them. The germline V gene encodes CDR1 PRHDT and CDR2 FYEKMQ (reference sequence). The CDR3 is 15 residues long. CDR3 region: CASSHVQGGLHEQYF. For the CDR3, the DNA is TGTGCCAGCAGCCATGTACAGGGGGGGCTTCACGAGCAGTACTTC.

CDR3: CASSLGGVRNTIYF. As DNA, the CDR3 is TGCGCCAGCAGCTTGGGGGGAGTAAGAAACACCATATATTTT. This chain uses TRBV5-1 with TRBJ1-3; D is ambiguous. V lost 0 bases, J lost 5 bases, and 9 bases lay in between. The CDR3 covers 14 residues. From germline, CDR1 is SGHRS and CDR2 YFSETQ.

This clone was counted between two and nine times. The chain couples TRBV5-1 to TRBJ1-2; D may be TRBD1 (5 bases). The CDR3 consists of 15 residues. The ends were cut back, 1 base at V and 8 bases at J, with 18 bases in the middle. Germline CDR1 reads SGHRS; CDR2 reads YFSETQ. Written as DNA, the CDR3 is TGCGCCAGCAGCTTGTTTCTTGGGCAGGGCGACGGCTACACCTTC. Amino acids: CASSLFLGQGDGYTF.

This clone was found once. The chain employs TRBV5-1 and TRBJ2-7, with 9 positions matching TRBD2. The trim removed 4 bases at V and 4 bases at J, leaving 9 bases unmatched. This CDR3 has 15 residues. Germline loops: CDR1 SGHRS, CDR2 YFSETQ. The CDR3 region has the DNA TGCGCCAGCAGCAGCCCCCTAGCGGGGATTTACGAGCAGTACTTC. Translation: CASSSPLAGIYEQYF.

This chain uses TRBV4-1 with TRBJ2-7; 7 nucleotides agree with TRBD1. Unmatched junction bases numbered 8, after V lost 2 bases and J lost 7 bases. CDR3 size: 14 residues. CDR1 MGHRA and CDR2 YSYEKL come from the germline V gene. Written as DNA, the CDR3 is TGCGCCAGCAGCCAACCCGACAGGGTTCGGGAGCAGTACTTC. Amino acid sequence: CASSQPDRVREQYF.

A remark on this clone: At one boundary the junction diverges from the germline segment, which might be a read error. This rearrangement joins TRBV28 to TRBJ1-5, with 7 bases that match TRBD1. Germline lookup yields CDR1 MDHEN and CDR2 SYDVKM. This CDR3 spans 20 amino acids. CDR3 nucleotides: TGTGCTAGCAGTTTAGTGGTAGGGACAGTATCTAGGTATAGCAATCAGCCCCAGCATTTT. Translated: CASSLVVGTVSRYSNQPQHF.

The rearrangement links TRBV29-1 to TRBJ2-7, with 11 bases fitting TRBD1. The J segment lost 4 bases and the V segment lost 6 bases, leaving 5 bases of the junction unmatched. Germline lookup yields CDR1 SQVTM and CDR2 ANQGSEA. The CDR3 has 13 amino acids. The DNA of the CDR3 is TGCAGCGTAGAGGGACAGGGGGTTTACGAGCAGTACTTC. This sequence encodes CSVEGQGVYEQYF.

The rearrangement links TRBV7-9 to TRBJ2-1; 11 bases align to TRBD2. V lost 5 bases and J lost 2; bases outside the gene matches: 5. This CDR3 has 16 amino acids. Germline loops: CDR1 SEHNR, CDR2 FQNEAQ (reference sequence). The CDR3 protein is CASSHLAGGPYNEQFF. CDR3 bases: TGTGCCAGCAGCCATCTAGCGGGGGGTCCCTACAATGAGCAGTTCTTC.

V is TRBV4-1 and J is TRBJ1-1; no definite D call. Trimming took off 0 bases at V and 5 bases at J, with 13 bases between the two ends. The germline gives CDR1 MGHRA, CDR2 YSYEKL. This CDR3 spans 15 amino acids. The CDR3 nucleotides are TGCGCCAGCAGCCAAGACCCCCCCGGGTGGACTGAAGCTTTCTTT. Residues: CASSQDPPGWTEAFF.

V usage is TRBV6-5 and J usage is TRBJ1-3, with TRBD1 matching 7 bases. The CDR3 is 15 amino acids. Germline trimming cut 2 bases from V and 4 bases from J; bases unmatched to any gene: 5. Germline assignment: CDR1 MNHEY and CDR2 SVGAGI. For the CDR3, the DNA is TGTGCCAGCAGTTACCAGGGGGGTACCGGAAACACCATATATTTT. Translated, it gives CASSYQGGTGNTIYF.

This rearrangement joins TRBV7-9 to TRBJ2-5, with TRBD1 identical over 8 bases. Germline V lookup: CDR1 SEHNR, CDR2 FQNEAQ (reference sequence). The CDR3 has 14 amino acids. V shed 4 bases and J 6 bases; nucleotides not matched to a gene: 7. CDR3 loop: CASSYLGQGQTQYF. CDR3 in DNA: TGTGCCAGCAGCTACCTAGGACAGGGTCAGACCCAGTACTTC.

The V call is TRBV28, the J call TRBJ1-2, with TRBD1 as a possible D gene (5 bases). The CDR3 length is 13 residues. CDR1 MDHEN and CDR2 SYDVKM come from the germline V gene. Trimming removed 5 bases at V and 4 bases at J, with 11 bases between. The DNA of the CDR3 is TGTGCCAGCAGTCCACGACAGTTCTATGGCTACACCTTC. Its protein is CASSPRQFYGYTF.

The chain has TRBV4-1 and TRBJ1-4; 8 bases agree with TRBD1. Germline V lookup: CDR1 MGHRA, CDR2 YSYEKL. V trimming: 5 bases; J trimming: 7 bases; junction bases outside the gene matches: 6. This CDR3 has 14 amino acids. CDR3 region: CASSFDRGSEKLFF. The CDR3 region has the DNA TGCGCCAGCAGCTTCGACAGGGGCAGTGAAAAACTGTTTTTT.

V usage is TRBV28 and J usage is TRBJ2-1, with 7 bases lining up with TRBD1. CDR1 is MDHEN, CDR2 SYDVKM, per germline. CDR3 length: 17 amino acids. Germline trimming cut 6 bases from V and 7 bases from J; bases unmatched to any gene: 18. CDR3 nucleotides: TGTGCCAGCAGCTTTAGCCGCTTCGACAGGGCCGAGAATGAGCAGTTCTTC. Translating it yields CASSFSRFDRAENEQFF.

This chain uses TRBV5-1 with TRBJ1-2; D uncertain. The germline V gene encodes CDR1 SGHRS and CDR2 YFSETQ. This CDR3 has 14 amino acids. Trimming took 1 base from V and 6 from J, leaving 13 bases between them. The chain's CDR3 is CASSLFAAADGYTF. The CDR3 DNA sequence: TGCGCCAGCAGCTTGTTCGCTGCGGCCGATGGCTACACCTTC.

This chain uses TRBV5-4 with TRBJ2-3; 8 nucleotides agree with TRBD2. Trimming took 7 bases from V and 0 from J; bases not matched to a gene: 13. The CDR3 loop spans 17 amino acids. Germline CDR1 SGHNT, CDR2 YYREEE (reference sequence). This CDR3 reads CASRTGGGGFSTDTQYF. DNA for the CDR3: TGTGCCAGCCGCACCGGGGGCGGGGGGTTTAGCACAGATACGCAGTATTTT.

The chain combines TRBV19 with TRBJ2-3, with D uncertain. Germline V gene lookup returns CDR1 LNHDA and CDR2 SQIVND (reference sequence). Trimming shortened V by 3 bases and J by 4 bases, and 8 bases separated the two germline ends. CDR3 length: 13 amino acids. CDR3 in DNA: TGTGCCAGTAGTATGCTAGTCCCAGATACGCAGTATTTT. Its translation: CASSMLVPDTQYF.

Concerning this clone: The sample carries other DNA sequences with the same CDR3. The J gene is TRBJ1-1, the V gene TRBV19; 10 bases are a match to TRBD1. The CDR3 is made up of 15 amino acids. Per the germline V gene, CDR1 is LNHDA and CDR2 is SQIVND (reference sequence). V was pared by 6 bases and J by 0 bases, with 4 bases of the junction left unmatched. CDR3 sequence: CASRRQGAMNTEAFF. Written as DNA, the CDR3 is TGTGCCAGTAGGCGACAGGGGGCGATGAACACTGAAGCTTTCTTT.

This clone showed up just once. The CDR3 DNA sequence: TGTGCCAGCAGCTCCCTTGGTAGCGGGGTCCAAGAGACCCAGTACTTC. Translation: CASSSLGSGVQETQYF. The chain carries TRBV7-8 and TRBJ2-5, with 8 bases that match TRBD2. The CDR3 runs to 16 residues. The germline V gene has CDR1 SGHVS and CDR2 FQNEAQ. V was pared by 4 bases and J by 1 base, with 8 bases of the junction left unmatched.

The chain has TRBV10-2 and TRBJ1-5; D is uncertain. This CDR3 comprises 13 residues. The germline V gene encodes CDR1 WSHSY and CDR2 SAAADI. V lost 3 bases to trimming and J lost 6 bases, with 9 bases between them. The CDR3: CASSDLGGQPQHF. The CDR3 nucleotides read TGCGCCAGCAGTGACCTGGGAGGTCAGCCCCAGCATTTT.

This clone has just a few counts. V usage is TRBV6-2 or TRBV6-3 and J usage is TRBJ2-7; the match to TRBD1 covers 9 bases. The CDR3 totals 16 residues. Unmatched junction bases numbered 7, after V lost 2 bases and J lost 2 bases. Per the germline V gene, CDR1 is MNHEY and CDR2 is SVGEGT. CDR3 region: CASSYPTGGATYEQYF. CDR3 in DNA: TGTGCCAGCAGTTACCCCACAGGGGGCGCGACCTACGAGCAGTACTTC.

The chain is built from TRBV5-1 and TRBJ2-1, with 9 bases matching TRBD1. Germline V gives CDR1 SGHRS, CDR2 YFSETQ. There are 15 residues in the CDR3. The V and J ends lost 1 base and 4 bases, in that order; junction bases with no gene match: 3. CDR3 protein: CASSLTGGIYNEQFF. CDR3 DNA: TGCGCCAGCAGCTTGACAGGGGGCATATACAATGAGCAGTTCTTC. Combining the CDR3 with reference TRBV5-1 and TRBJ2-1 gives the whole variable domain KAGVTQTPRYLIKTRGQQVTLSCSPISGHRSVSWYQQTPGQGLQFLFEYFSETQRNKGNFPGRFSGRQFSNSRSEMNVSTLELGDSALYLCASSLTGGIYNEQFFGPGTRLTVL.